The 6 T cell receptor beta chains below all came from one sample that was sequenced in a study of blood T cells in healthy people across ages. Next came a second PCR, run for roughly 6 to 11 cycles, which used a sample-barcoded 5' primer along with a J-beta primer mix. MiXCR, applied by TCRdb to the 5' RACE reads, yields one record per CDR3 protein. In the table there are 2 million or so distinct CDR3 sequences, about 50% of which are singletons. The sequencing input was blood. The receptors here all came from a woman between 40 and 50 years old in good health.

This CDR3 is CASSLDRVVDGYGYTF. For the CDR3, the DNA is TGTGCCAGCAGTCTGGACAGGGTGGTGGACGGCTATGGCTACACCTTC. This chain uses TRBV5-6 with TRBJ1-2, with 8 bases fitting TRBD1. The CDR3 consists of 16 residues. Germline assignment: CDR1 SGHDT and CDR2 YYEEEE. The J segment lost 4 bases and the V segment lost 5 bases, leaving 13 bases of the junction unmatched.

V and J are TRBV13 and TRBJ2-3, with D possibly being TRBD1 or TRBD2 (5 bases each). The CDR3 is made up of 15 amino acids. CDR1 and CDR2 (germline): PRHDT, FYEKMQ (reference sequence). The V gene lost 0 bases and the J gene lost 6 bases, with 13 bases spanning the gap. The CDR3 DNA sequence: TGTGCCAGCAGCTTAGGGAGGGGTCTGGCGGATACGCAGTATTTT. Its translation: CASSLGRGLADTQYF.

This clonotype was seen only a few times. The gene calls are TRBV7-2 and TRBJ2-3; D is perhaps TRBD1 (5 bases). The V gene's germline CDR1 is SGHTA and CDR2 FQGNSA. V dropped 3 bases and J dropped 6 bases, with 10 bases sitting between them. CDR3 size: 13 residues. The CDR3 loop is CASSFDSSDTQYF. The CDR3 coding sequence is TGTGCCAGCAGCTTTGACAGTTCGGATACGCAGTATTTT.

This clonotype was seen just once. The chain has TRBV11-2 and TRBJ2-5; D is uncertain. CDR1 SGHAT and CDR2 FQNNGV come from the germline V gene. V was pared by 2 bases and J by 1 base, with 11 bases between. This CDR3 is built from 15 residues. CDR3 coding DNA: TGTGCCAGCAGCTTAAGACCGTCATTCCAAGAGACCCAGTACTTC. This gives the protein CASSLRPSFQETQYF. The complete variable domain, with remaining parts taken from reference TRBV11-2 and TRBJ2-5, reads EAGVAQSPRYKIIEKRQSVAFWCNPISGHATLYWYQQILGQGPKLLIQFQNNGVVDDSQLPKDRFSAERLKGVDSTLKIQPAKLEDSAVYLCASSLRPSFQETQYFGPGTRLLVL.

CDR3 bases: TGTGCCAGCAGTGACGGGACCCCCACAAATGAAAAACTGTTTTTT. It codes for CASSDGTPTNEKLFF. V gene TRBV6-2 or TRBV6-3 combines with J gene TRBJ1-4, with D perhaps matching TRBD1 (5 bases). The CDR3 spans 15 residues. CDR1 is MNHEY, CDR2 SVGEGT, per germline. V was cut by 5 bases and J by 5 bases, with 15 bases left in between.

The chain recombines TRBV7-8 with TRBJ1-2; TRBD1 matches 10 bases. Per germline, CDR1 SGHVS and CDR2 FQNEAQ. CDR3 size: 15 residues. With 5 bases clipped from V and 8 bases from J, the junction kept 11 bases outside the gene matches. The CDR3 loop is CASSEPRDRGFGYTF. The CDR3, as DNA: TGTGCCAGCAGCGAACCACGGGACAGGGGATTCGGCTACACCTTC. Variable domain in full (rest from reference TRBV7-8 and TRBJ1-2): GAGVSQSPRYKVAKRGQDVALRCDPISGHVSLFWYQQALGQGPEFLTYFQNEAQLDKSGLPSDRFFAERPEGSVSTLKIQRTQQEDSAVYLCASSEPRDRGFGYTFGSGTRLTVV.